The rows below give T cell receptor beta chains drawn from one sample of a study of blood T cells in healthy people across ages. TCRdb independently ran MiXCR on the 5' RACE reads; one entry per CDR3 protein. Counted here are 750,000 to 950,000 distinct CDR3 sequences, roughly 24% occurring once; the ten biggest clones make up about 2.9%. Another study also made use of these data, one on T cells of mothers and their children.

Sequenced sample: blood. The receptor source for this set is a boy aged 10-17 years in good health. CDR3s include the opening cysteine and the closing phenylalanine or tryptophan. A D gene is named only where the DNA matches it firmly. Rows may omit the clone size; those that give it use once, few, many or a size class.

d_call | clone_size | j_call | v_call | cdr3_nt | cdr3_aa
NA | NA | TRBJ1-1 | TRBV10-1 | TGCGCCAGCAGCTCCGACGGGTTTGAAGCTTTCTTT | CASSSDGFEAFF
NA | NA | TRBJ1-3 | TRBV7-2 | TGTGCCAGCAGCCGGAAAGCGACCTCTGGAAACACCATATATTTT | CASSRKATSGNTIYF
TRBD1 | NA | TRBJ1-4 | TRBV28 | TGTGCCAGTGGACAGGAGAGGGGCGCAACTAATGAAAAACTGTTTTTT | CASGQERGATNEKLFF
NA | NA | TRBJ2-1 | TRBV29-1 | TGCAGCGTCGTACTCGGGGGGACAGGATATTTCGGTTACAAGGGCAATGAGCAGTTCTTC | CSVVLGGTGYFGYKGNEQFF
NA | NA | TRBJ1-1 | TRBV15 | TGTGCCACCAGCAGAGAAACTCACACTGAAGCTTTCTTT | CATSRETHTEAFF
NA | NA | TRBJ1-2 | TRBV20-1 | TGCAGTGCTAGAGATTTGAGGGGCACCGAAGCTAACTATGGCTACACCTTC | CSARDLRGTEANYGYTF
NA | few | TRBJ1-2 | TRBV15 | TGTGCCACCAGCAGAGAAGACAACTATGGCTACACCTTC | CATSREDNYGYTF
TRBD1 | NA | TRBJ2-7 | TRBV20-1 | TGCAGTGCTGATTCCGGGACAGGGAACGAGCAGTACTTC | CSADSGTGNEQYF
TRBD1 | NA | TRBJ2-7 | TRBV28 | TGTGCCAGCAGCCTACAGGGGGCGAGGTCCTACGAGCAGTACTTC | CASSLQGARSYEQYF
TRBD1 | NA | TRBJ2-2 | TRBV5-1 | TGCGCCAGCAGCTTCAACGACAGGGGGCCCTCGGAGGGCGGGGAGCTGTTTTTT | CASSFNDRGPSEGGELFF
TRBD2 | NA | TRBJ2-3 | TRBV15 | TGTGCCACCAGCCCTAGCGGGGGTGGCACAGATACGCAGTATTTT | CATSPSGGGTDTQYF
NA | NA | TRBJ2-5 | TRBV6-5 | TGTGCCAGCAGGGGCCGAGGCAAGGAGACCCAGTACTTC | CASRGRGKETQYF
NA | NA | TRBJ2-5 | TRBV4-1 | TGCGCCAGCAGCCAGCCCTTGGGGAGGGGGCGAGAGACCCAGTACTTC | CASSQPLGRGRETQYF
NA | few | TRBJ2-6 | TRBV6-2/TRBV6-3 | TGTGCCAGTATTTCTGGGGCCAACGTCCTGACTTTC | CASISGANVLTF
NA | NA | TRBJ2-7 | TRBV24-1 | TGTGCCACCAGTGATTTTCTCCCGGGAAAGTACTTC | CATSDFLPGKYF
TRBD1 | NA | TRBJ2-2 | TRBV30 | TGTGCCTGGAGTGTTTCGCCAGGGGGCCTCGCCGGGGAGCTGTTTTTT | CAWSVSPGGLAGELFF
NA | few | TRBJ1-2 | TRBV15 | TGTGCCACCAGCAGAGATATTGGGGGCGACTATGACTACACCTTC | CATSRDIGGDYDYTF
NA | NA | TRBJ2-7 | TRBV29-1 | TGCAGCGTCGCAGACAGCTCCTACGAGCAGTACTTC | CSVADSSYEQYF
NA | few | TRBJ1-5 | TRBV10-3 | TGTGCCATCATAGTACAGGGCCCATATAGCAATCAGCCCCAGCATTTT | CAIIVQGPYSNQPQHF
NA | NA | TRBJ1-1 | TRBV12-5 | TGTGCTAGTGGTTTGAATAGGGCGGACACTGAAGCTTTCTTT | CASGLNRADTEAFF
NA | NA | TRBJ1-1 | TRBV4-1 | TGCGCCAGCAGCCAAGATTGGGGTATCACTGAAGCTTTCTTT | CASSQDWGITEAFF
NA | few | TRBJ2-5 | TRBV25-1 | TGTGCCAGCAGTCCCTGGCGCAGGGCCGACGGAGAGACCCAGTACTTC | CASSPWRRADGETQYF